A single T cell receptor (beta chain) is shown here with its context. Original methodology: How many nucleated cells were present was estimated from reference gene primer amplification. Libraries were prepared by immunoSEQ multiplex PCR; TCRdb keeps only in-frame clonotypes and omits some of them. V and J calls and clone size are those listed in that table; D and trimming were worked out from the DNA. This table holds roughly 73,000 clones, around 90% found once. Germline values: CDR1 MNHEY, CDR2 SVGEGT. This CDR3 is 14 amino acids long. V lost 1 base to trimming and J lost 7 bases, with 11 bases between them. This entry is derived from a study of blood T cell repertoires in COVID-19. Study overall: The origin of the acute and convalescent COVID-19 samples was the United States, Italy and Spain.

The sequenced sample consisted of peripheral blood. The chain links TRBV6-2 or TRBV6-3 to TRBJ2-1; maybe TRBD2 (6 bases). The sequence was obtained from a middle-aged man with acute or convalescent COVID-19. In nucleotides, the CDR3 is TGTGCCAGCAGTTACTTCGCCAGCGGGAATGAGCAGTTCTTC. It codes for CASSYFASGNEQFF.